This T cell receptor beta chain was profiled in a study of PD-1 blockade in classical Hodgkin lymphoma (dated by TCRdb to the early 2020s). Broadly, across the study: Nivolumab dosing was 3 mg/kg intravenously every 2 weeks, continuing until either disease progression or unacceptable toxicity. A peripheral blood immune signature of response to PD-1 blockade in classical Hodgkin lymphoma was defined using TCR beta sequencing and CyTOF.

The Qiagen DNeasy kit was used to extract genomic DNA both from unsorted PBMCs and from the negatively selected CD4+ and CD8+ fractions. TCR beta CDR3 regions were amplified by immunoSEQ multiplex PCR using primers annealing to V and J segments. A synthetic immune receptor repertoire was used to minimize amplification bias, and remaining bias was computationally removed after sequencing. In the authors' own workflow: Repertoire diversity was quantified as the Shannon entropy index using custom Python scripts. The unsorted, CD4+ and CD8+ repertoires were each analyzed separately, with the exception of combined analyses, where CD4+ and CD8+ sequences were merged in silico. Clonal expansion was defined as a frequency increase of at least 2-fold after treatment compared with C1D1, and clones undetected at baseline were assigned a pseudocount of 0.5. Clones with 0 or 1 copy at C1D1 were defined as singleton clones, while clones with 2 or more copies were defined as non-singleton clones. Clones expanded in unsorted samples were assigned a CD4+, CD8+ or unknown annotation through matching of protein sequences in sorted samples from the same patient. Wilcoxon tests on paired samples were used to test changes in diversity from C1D1 to C4D1. In TCRdb, the immuneACCESS table is reduced to in-frame sequences with V and J assigned. These tables do not hold every clone; where another copy was compared, an unresolved V gene accounts for under half, and the others remain unexplained. V and J calls and clone size come straight from that table; D and trimming were deduced from the DNA. In all, the sample holds 66,000 or so clones, and around 75% of those were seen once. The ten largest account for 7% to 10% of the sample.

To note about this clone: Which antigen it targets is not known. It has no much larger one-base neighbor in the sample; base qualities were not kept.

General study outcomes and caveats: The study covered only a single clinical trial cohort, and the causes of the repertoire differences, possibly disease activity or prior therapy, were still not defined. Among trial patients, those achieving complete response had baseline diversity similar to that of newly diagnosed patients, while diversity was significantly lower in partial responders and progressors. A significant rise by C4D1 was seen in CD4+ but not CD8+ TCR diversity (p=0.0027 vs p=0.16), with the rise being most apparent in complete responders (p=0.02). Baseline TCR diversity was reported as lower in newly diagnosed patients than in healthy donors, and lower still in relapsed/refractory patients. Patients starting nivolumab less than 1 year after ASCT had lower diversity and were excluded from later analyses to avoid confounding by immune reconstitution.

The CDR1 and CDR2 encoded by the germline V gene are SGHAT and FQNNGV. V drops 5 bases and J drops 8 bases, leaving 15 bases in between. The CDR3 sequence holds 14 residues, the cysteine and phenylalanine included. Only the CDR3 DNA stays, 42 bases, in frame from base 1. The meaning of the sample's time point label: cycle 2 day 1 (C2D1) of nivolumab. All trial patients had relapsed after autologous stem cell transplantation, with cohorts A, B and C differing in prior brentuximab vedotin exposure. A total of 56 patients with relapsed/refractory classical Hodgkin lymphoma made up the trial cohort, and each patient's best overall response was complete response, partial response or progressive disease. Single-agent nivolumab was administered to trial patients in the multi-cohort phase II CheckMate 205 trial. An independent review committee assessed best overall response using the 2007 International Working Group response criteria. Trial PBMCs were obtained immediately prior to nivolumab initiation (C1D1) and on therapy at cycle 2 day 1 and cycle 4 day 1. Peripheral blood was collected in 8 mL Vacutainer Cell Preparation Tubes, from which PBMCs were isolated by centrifugation and then cryopreserved.

This receptor chain uses TRBV11-2 and TRBJ1-4, with TRBD1 perhaps the D gene, on 5 matching bases. The TCR was taken from a human donor with classical Hodgkin lymphoma. The specimen was peripheral blood mononuclear cells (PBMCs), collected before the second cycle of nivolumab. In nucleotide form, the sequence is TGTGCCAGCAGCATGGAGACAGAAGGGGAAAAACTGTTTTTT. The encoded protein is CASSMETEGEKLFF.